The rows below give T cell receptor beta chains drawn from one sample of a study of shared clonotypes between healthy human individuals. The method was immunoSEQ multiplex PCR; TCRdb's version includes in-frame clones alone and lacks a portion of them. Found here are 2 million to 2.5 million clones, about 94% of them singletons; the top ten hold approximately 0.13%. Sequencing input: naive CD4+ T cells sorted from blood. The receptors were gathered from a man younger than 35 in good health. Both conserved end residues are trimmed from each CDR3.

j_call v_call cdr3_aa
TRBJ1-6 TRBV7-2 ASSFGGRNNSPLH
TRBJ1-5 TRBV30 AWSVGTGYNQPQH
TRBJ2-2 TRBV11-3 ASSLDPGRELF
TRBJ1-6 TRBV28 ASSLTPGGGSPLH
TRBJ2-3 TRBV21-1 ASSKWGLAGTDTQY
TRBJ1-3 TRBV29-1 SVESDSNTIY
TRBJ2-5 TRBV4-3 ASSQELAGARETQY
TRBJ2-3 TRBV11-3 ASSPGGGYTATQY
TRBJ1-2 TRBV6-6 ASSYPRDHYGYT
TRBJ2-7 TRBV11-3 ASSSKGYEQY
TRBJ1-5 TRBV7-9 ASSFSPGQGTRGNQPQH
TRBJ2-1 TRBV5-8 ASSVTGNEQF
TRBJ2-3 TRBV27 ASTPTGVTDTQY
TRBJ1-5 TRBV10-3 AISESGGGNQPQH
TRBJ1-5 TRBV5-1 ASSQSPGVGSNQPQH
TRBJ1-3 TRBV14 ASSPPGFSGNTIY
TRBJ2-5 TRBV15 ATSRDGQVQETQY
TRBJ1-6 TRBV2 ASSFAGQGNSPLH
TRBJ1-1 TRBV10-1 ASSETGQVRAF
TRBJ1-1 TRBV7-2 ASSFRWGEAF
TRBJ1-4 TRBV6-6 ASIEGTVGEKLF
TRBJ2-5 TRBV9 ASSVAWRGGETQY
TRBJ2-5 TRBV11-1 ASSPGTGGPQETQY
TRBJ1-3 TRBV28 ASSSRGGSGNTIY
TRBJ1-1 TRBV7-2 ASSFQGATAEAF
TRBJ1-2 TRBV28 ASSLLVGYGYT
TRBJ1-2 TRBV6-6 ASSPGKQGPHYGYT
TRBJ1-2 TRBV6-1 ASSVQGPVGYGYT
TRBJ2-7 TRBV15 ATSRGLAYEQY
TRBJ1-5 TRBV18 ASSPASNQPQH
TRBJ2-7 TRBV5-1 ASSNGQGHTYEQY
TRBJ2-1 TRBV18 ASSPAGGLSYNEQF
TRBJ2-5 TRBV5-1 ASSPRQDEETQY
TRBJ2-7 TRBV5-4 ASSGGAGGADEQY
TRBJ2-7 TRBV30 AWSVQGYEQY
TRBJ2-7 TRBV7-2 ASSNRQGDYEQY
TRBJ2-5 TRBV5-1 ASRAGTGYGEQETQY
TRBJ2-7 TRBV28 ASSEHGPQYEQY
TRBJ1-1 TRBV30 AWVAVGPREAF
TRBJ2-5 TRBV6-1 ASSERGLAQLFQETQY
TRBJ1-4 TRBV28 ASNTNGGSEKLF
TRBJ2-7 TRBV28 ASSRGDSGTKGEQY